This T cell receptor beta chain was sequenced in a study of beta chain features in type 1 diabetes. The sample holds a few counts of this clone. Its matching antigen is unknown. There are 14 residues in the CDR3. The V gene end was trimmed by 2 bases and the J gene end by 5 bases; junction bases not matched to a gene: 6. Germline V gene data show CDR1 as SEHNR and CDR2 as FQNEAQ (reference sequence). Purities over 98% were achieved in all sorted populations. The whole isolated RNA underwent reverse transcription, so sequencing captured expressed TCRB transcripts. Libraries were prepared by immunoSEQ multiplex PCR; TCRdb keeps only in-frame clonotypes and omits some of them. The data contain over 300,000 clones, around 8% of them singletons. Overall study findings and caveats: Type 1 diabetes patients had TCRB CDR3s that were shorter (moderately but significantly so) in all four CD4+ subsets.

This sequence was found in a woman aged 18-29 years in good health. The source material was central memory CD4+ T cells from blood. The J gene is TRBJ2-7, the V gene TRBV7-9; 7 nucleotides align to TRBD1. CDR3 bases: TGTGCCAGCAGCTTACTAGGGGGCGGGCACGAGCAGTACTTC. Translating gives CASSLLGGGHEQYF.